There are a few counts of the clone carrying this T cell receptor beta chain. As yet, its antigen is unknown. The read falls 3 residues short of the CDR3 end, and the missing part is taken from the germline J gene. The CDR3 loop spans 15 amino acids. V was clipped by 4 bases and J by 3 bases; unmatched bases: 8. From germline, CDR1 is SGHRS and CDR2 YFSETQ. This specimen comes from a study of T cell clonality in common variable immunodeficiency. Whole-study findings and limits: Compared with controls, CVID subjects had fewer shared TCRbeta clones. CVID patient heterogeneity limited repertoire-clinical complication correlations. Reportedly, TCR beta sequences from common variable immunodeficiency showed fewer deletions and N-nucleotide insertions.

Some clones are missing from TCRdb's copy, which holds only in-frame ones; the method was immunoSEQ multiplex PCR. The sample has about 32,000 clones, none seen only once. Most patients and controls had Caucasian heritage. The sequenced sample was peripheral blood mononuclear cells. The chain has TRBV5-1 and TRBJ2-7; 9 bases line up with TRBD1. This TCR was recovered from a human donor with common variable immunodeficiency. The CDR3 loop reads CASSTSDRGDYEQYF. The part of the CDR3 DNA that was read is TGCGCCAGCAGCACGTCGGACAGGGGTGACTACGAG.